The present TCR beta chain was sequenced within a study of blood T cell repertoires in COVID-19 (TCRdb year 2020). About the study as a whole: Samples from collaborators originated in the United States, Italy and Spain and spanned both the acute and convalescent phases of COVID-19. The samples were drawn from the first 160 participants of the ongoing ImmuneRACE study and from roughly 1,300 subjects provided by 6 global collaborators. A de-identified subject ID, COVID-19 status, age in years and sex were almost always included in the sample metadata. The repertoires were released in a freely available public database intended as a resource for research on the immune response to SARS-CoV-2. Where HLA class I and class II types were available, the types were taken from metadata supplied by the sample provider, not from assay-based typing. The prospective study material was composed of cDNA or gDNA derived from T cells, B-cell-depleted T cells, or PBMCs. Deeply sampled blood TCRbeta repertoires from subjects exposed to, actively infected with, or recovered from COVID-19 were included in the dataset.

General findings and caveats noted by the study authors: Clinical and demographic metadata were provided uncurated, with the amount varying by source and participant.

Each collaborating institution followed its own protocols to collect whole blood in K2EDTA tubes. For TCRbeta analysis, collaborators shipped samples as frozen whole blood, isolated PBMCs, or DNA extracted from either of those sample types. TCRbeta CDR3 regions were amplified from genomic DNA using the immunoSEQ Assay, a bias-controlled multiplex PCR. The original pipeline was this. Within the assay, amplification of reference gene primers was used to estimate how many nucleated cells each sample contained. To quantify the absolute abundance of each unique TCRbeta CDR3 rearrangement, sequence reads were collapsed and filtered. For each sample, productive Simpson clonality was calculated as the square root of Simpson's diversity index over productive rearrangements. Drawn from immuneACCESS, this table holds only the in-frame rearrangements with V and J called that TCRdb kept. Clones are partly lost; checked studies trace under half to an unresolved V gene and leave the rest unexplained. V, J and clone size derive from that table, while D and trimming were established from the DNA sequence. The sample table contains 200,000 to 250,000 clones; only one count was recorded for just over 85% of them. The ten largest clonotypes hold about 1.5% of the sample.

Details on this clone: Its antigen is unknown. No quality values exist for individual bases; no much larger clone is one base distant.

CDR1 and CDR2 are read off the germline V gene as SNHLY and FYNNEI. From cysteine to phenylalanine, the CDR3 is 12 amino acids long. Only CDR3 DNA remains: 36 bases, in frame from the first base. V and J lose 6 bases and 2 bases, and a span of 8 bases separates them. The sample was peripheral blood. The clonotype was recovered from a man younger than 30 with active or convalescent COVID-19. The sequence links TRBV2 to TRBJ2-7; the D gene is perhaps TRBD1, on 6 matching bases. The nucleotide sequence is TGTGCCAGCAGGGGACACCCCTACGAGCAGTACTTC. This yields the protein CASRGHPYEQYF.